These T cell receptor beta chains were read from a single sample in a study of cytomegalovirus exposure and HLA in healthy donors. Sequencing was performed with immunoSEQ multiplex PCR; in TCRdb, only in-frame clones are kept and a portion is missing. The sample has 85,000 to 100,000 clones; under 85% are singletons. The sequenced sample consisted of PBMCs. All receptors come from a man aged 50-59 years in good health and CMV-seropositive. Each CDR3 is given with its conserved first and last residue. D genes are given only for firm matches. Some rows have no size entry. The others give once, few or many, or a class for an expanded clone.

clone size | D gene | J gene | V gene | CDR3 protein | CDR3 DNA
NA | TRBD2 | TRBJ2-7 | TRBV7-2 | CASSLYLPGLAASSYEQYF | TGTGCCAGCAGCTTATATCTACCCGGACTAGCGGCTTCCTCCTACGAGCAGTACTTC
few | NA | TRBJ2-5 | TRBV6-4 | CASTRGSQETQYF | TGTGCCAGCACGAGAGGGAGTCAGGAGACCCAGTACTTC
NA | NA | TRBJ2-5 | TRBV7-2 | CASSLAGGLETQYF | TGTGCCAGCAGCTTAGCGGGGGGGCTGGAGACCCAGTACTTC
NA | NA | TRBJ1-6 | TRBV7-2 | CASSTIGGQGGSPLHF | TGTGCCAGCAGCACAATTGGAGGGCAGGGTGGTTCACCCCTCCACTTT
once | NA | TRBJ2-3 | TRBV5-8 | CASRGQRHSTDTQYF | TGTGCCAGCAGAGGTCAGAGACACAGCACAGATACGCAGTATTTT
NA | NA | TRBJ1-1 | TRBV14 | CASSQRRNTEAFF | TGTGCCAGCAGCCAGAGAAGGAACACTGAAGCTTTCTTT
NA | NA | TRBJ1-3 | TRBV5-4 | CASSTRGDTIYF | TGTGCCAGCAGCACCCGAGGAGACACCATATATTTT
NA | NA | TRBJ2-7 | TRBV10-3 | CAISLGGYEQYF | TGTGCCATCAGTTTGGGGGGCTACGAGCAGTACTTC
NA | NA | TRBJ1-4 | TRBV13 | CASSSNRNEKLFF | TGTGCCAGCAGCTCCAACAGGAATGAAAAACTGTTTTTT
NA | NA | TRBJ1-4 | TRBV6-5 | CASSYVAGSNEKLFF | TGTGCCAGCAGTTACGTCGCAGGGTCTAATGAAAAACTGTTTTTT
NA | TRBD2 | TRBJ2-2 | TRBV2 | CASRERGGRIGELFF | TGTGCCAGCAGGGAGCGGGGGGGCCGTATCGGGGAGCTGTTTTTT
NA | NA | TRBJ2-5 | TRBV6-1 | CASSRGGTRQETQYF | TGTGCCAGCAGCCGAGGAGGAACGCGACAAGAGACCCAGTACTTC
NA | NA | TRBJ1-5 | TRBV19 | CASSYRVHSNQPQNF | TGTGCCAGTAGTTACAGGGTTCATAGCAATCAGCCCCAGAATTTT
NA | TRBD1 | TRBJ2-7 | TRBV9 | CASSGNRGAEQYF | TGTGCCAGCAGCGGCAACAGGGGCGCTGAGCAGTACTTC
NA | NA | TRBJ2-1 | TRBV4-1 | CASTWRGHLYNEQFF | TGCGCCAGCACCTGGCGCGGGCACCTCTACAATGAGCAGTTCTTC
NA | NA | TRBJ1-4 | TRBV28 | CASSPGATNEKLFF | TGTGCCAGCAGCCCGGGGGCAACTAATGAAAAACTGTTTTTT
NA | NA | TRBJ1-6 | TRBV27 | CASSLTGLNSPLHF | TGTGCCAGCAGTTTAACAGGGCTTAATTCACCCCTCCACTTT
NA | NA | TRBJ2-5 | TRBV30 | CAWSVASQETQYF | TGTGCCTGGAGTGTTGCTAGCCAAGAGACCCAGTACTTC
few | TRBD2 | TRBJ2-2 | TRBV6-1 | CASSERTSGGAGFWELFF | TGTGCCAGCAGTGAACGGACTAGCGGGGGGGCCGGCTTTTGGGAGCTGTTTTTT
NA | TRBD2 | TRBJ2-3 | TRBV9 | CASSVAPSGGTDTQYF | TGTGCCAGCAGCGTAGCTCCTAGCGGGGGAACAGATACGCAGTATTTT
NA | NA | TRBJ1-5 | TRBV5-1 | CASSLEPGQLFSNQPQNF | TGCGCCAGCAGCCTGGAACCGGGACAACTATTTAGCAATCAGCCCCAGAATTTT
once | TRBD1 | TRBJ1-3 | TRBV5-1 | CASSPLGQGSGNTIYF | TGCGCCAGCAGCCCATTGGGACAGGGGTCTGGAAACACCATATATTTT
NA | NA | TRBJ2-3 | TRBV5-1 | CASSLEGHGGTDTQYF | TGCGCCAGCAGCTTGGAGGGACATGGGGGCACAGATACGCAGTATTTT
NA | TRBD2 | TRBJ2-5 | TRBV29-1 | CSVEGFRRGAAGETQYF | TGCAGCGTTGAAGGGTTCCGGCGGGGGGCTGCTGGAGAGACCCAGTACTTC
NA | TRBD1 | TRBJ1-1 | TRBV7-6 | CASTPLGQANTEAFF | TGTGCCAGCACCCCCTTAGGACAGGCGAACACTGAAGCTTTCTTT
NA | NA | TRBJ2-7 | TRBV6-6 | CASSHRVGVPGQYF | TGTGCCAGCAGCCACCGCGTGGGAGTTCCCGGGCAGTACTTC
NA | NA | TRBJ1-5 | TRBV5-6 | CASSTGADQPQHF | TGTGCCAGCAGCACGGGAGCAGATCAGCCCCAGCATTTT
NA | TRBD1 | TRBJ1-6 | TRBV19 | CASSGTGGSYNSPLHF | TGTGCCAGTAGTGGGACAGGGGGCTCCTATAATTCACCCCTCCACTTT